These 16 T cell receptor beta chains were all obtained from the same sample, sequenced in a study of blood T cells in healthy people across ages. A sample-barcoded 5' primer and a J-beta primer mix were used in a second PCR of about 7 to 12 cycles. TCRdb re-derived calls from the 5' RACE reads in MiXCR, one entry per CDR3 protein. The data show hundreds of thousands of distinct CDR3 sequences, around half seen once. Sequenced: blood. Receptors were obtained from a man of 80 years or more in good health.

The J gene is TRBJ1-5, the V gene TRBV12-3 or TRBV12-4; TRBD1 aligns across 7 bases. With 5 bases clipped from V and 6 bases from J, the junction kept 10 bases outside the gene matches. This CDR3 comprises 15 residues. The CDR3 DNA is TGTGCCAGCAGTAACACCGGGACAGTGCCTCAGCCCCAGCATTTT. Its protein is CASSNTGTVPQPQHF.

In this sample, this clonotype turned up once. The chain joins TRBV7-3 to TRBJ2-5; TRBD2 matches at 11 bases. This CDR3 is built from 17 residues. Germline lookup yields CDR1 SGHTA and CDR2 FQGTGA. The V segment lost 2 bases and the J segment 2 bases; nucleotides outside the gene matches: 7. This CDR3 is CASSLSPGTSGQETQYF. DNA for the CDR3: TGTGCCAGCAGCTTATCACCTGGGACTAGCGGACAAGAGACCCAGTACTTC.

J is TRBJ2-2 and V is TRBV15; 7 bases fit TRBD1. CDR3 size: 16 residues. The trim removed 3 bases at V and 3 bases at J, leaving 7 bases unmatched. The germline gives CDR1 LNHNV, CDR2 YYDKDF (reference sequence). Here the CDR3 DNA reads TGTGCCACCAGCAGCACTCGACAGGGATACACCGGGGAGCTGTTTTTT. Translated: CATSSTRQGYTGELFF.

The rearrangement joins TRBV7-2 to TRBJ2-5; D may match TRBD1 or TRBD2 (5 bases each). The J call may be incorrect, as the DNA end agrees better with TRBJ2-7. Germline CDR1 reads SGHTA; CDR2 reads FQGNSA. The CDR3 is 14 residues long. The CDR3: CASSSQPAGAEQYF. DNA for the CDR3: TGTGCCAGCAGCTCCCAACCCGCCGGGGCCGAGCAGTACTTC.

The V gene is TRBV12-3 or TRBV12-4, the J gene TRBJ1-4; D may be TRBD1 (6 bases). Trimming took 2 bases from V and 3 from J, leaving 10 bases between them. The CDR3 length is 15 residues. This CDR3 is CASSLTGKPNEKLFF. The CDR3 nucleotides read TGTGCCAGCAGTTTAACAGGGAAGCCTAATGAAAAACTGTTTTTT.

V and J are TRBV5-5 and TRBJ2-2, with D possibly TRBD1 on 6 matching bases. Germline V gives CDR1 SGHKS, CDR2 YYEKEE (reference sequence). Trimming took 1 base from V and 5 from J, leaving 12 bases between them. This CDR3 comprises 15 residues. The CDR3 sequence is CASSLWGLGTGELFF. In nucleotides, the CDR3 is TGTGCCAGCAGCTTGTGGGGGCTTGGTACCGGGGAGCTGTTTTTT.

V and J are TRBV6-1 and TRBJ2-3; D not resolved. The CDR3 runs to 14 residues. Trimming stripped 7 bases from V and 0 bases from J, with 11 bases between. Germline CDR1 and CDR2: MNHNS and SASEGT. Written as DNA, the CDR3 is TGTGCCAGCACGGCAGCCCTAAGCACAGATACGCAGTATTTT. This gives the protein CASTAALSTDTQYF.

This sequence joins TRBV7-2 and TRBJ1-6; 9 nucleotides agree with TRBD1. CDR3 length equals 18 residues. Trimming took 1 base from V and 5 from J; bases not matched to a gene: 9. Germline lookup yields CDR1 SGHTA and CDR2 FQGNSA. CDR3 DNA sequence: TGTGCCAGCAGCTTAGGTGGGGGGACAGGGACGAATAATTCACCCCTCCACTTT. Translating gives CASSLGGGTGTNNSPLHF.

A few counts support this clonotype. This sequence joins TRBV7-2 and TRBJ1-2; D call uncertain. Trimming took 5 bases from V and 4 from J, leaving 17 bases between them. The CDR3 has 15 amino acids. CDR1 is SGHTA and CDR2 is FQGNSA in the germline V gene. This CDR3 reads CASSAPPRTAYGYTF. CDR3 bases: TGTGCCAGCAGCGCCCCTCCCAGAACCGCCTATGGCTACACCTTC.

The chain combines TRBV12-3 or TRBV12-4 with TRBJ2-5, with TRBD1 identical over 7 bases. J was trimmed by 3 bases and V by 7 bases; bases with no gene match: 5. The CDR3 contains 13 residues. DNA of the CDR3: TGTGCCAGCAAAACAGGGGTGGAAGAGACCCAGTACTTC. Translation gives CASKTGVEETQYF.

This clonotype was seen once. The chain has TRBV7-2 and TRBJ1-3; maybe TRBD1 (5 bases). The V gene's germline CDR1 is SGHTA and CDR2 FQGNSA. The CDR3 totals 13 residues. Trimming shortened V by 6 bases and J by 3 bases, and 9 bases separated the two germline ends. CDR3 amino acids: CASSDDSGNTIYF. CDR3 in DNA: TGTGCCAGCAGTGATGACAGTGGAAACACCATATATTTT.

The V gene is TRBV7-2, the J gene TRBJ2-1; 10 bases agree with TRBD2. The CDR3 loop spans 18 amino acids. The germline V gene has CDR1 SGHTA and CDR2 FQGNSA. Trimming cost V 5 bases and J 5 bases; bases outside gene matches: 15. CDR3 DNA: TGTGCCAGCAGCAGCTCCGGGAGCGGGAGGGCCCGGGACAATGAGCAGTTCTTC. Its translation is CASSSSGSGRARDNEQFF.

This chain connects TRBV18 to TRBJ1-2; 7 bases are shared with TRBD1. V dropped 1 base and J dropped 0; count of bases not matched to a gene: 5. Germline V gives CDR1 KGHSH, CDR2 LQKENI. The CDR3 length is 16 residues. The CDR3 region has the DNA TGTGCCAGCTCACCACTGGACAGGAATACTAACTATGGCTACACCTTC. Its translation: CASSPLDRNTNYGYTF.

This clonotype turned up a few times. The chain couples TRBV6-2 or TRBV6-3 to TRBJ2-7; 11 bases fit TRBD1. The CDR3 is made up of 16 amino acids. V dropped 8 bases and J dropped 1; count of bases not matched to a gene: 10. Germline loops: CDR1 MNHEY, CDR2 SVGEGT. This chain's CDR3 is CASRTHRDRGSYEQYF. The CDR3 bases are TGTGCCAGCCGGACTCACCGGGACAGGGGGTCCTACGAGCAGTACTTC.

The chain recombines TRBV4-3 with TRBJ2-5; perhaps TRBD1 as D (6 bases). The DNA end is a closer match to TRBJ2-7, so the J assignment may be wrong. This CDR3 comprises 16 residues. Looked up from germline, CDR1 is LGHNA and CDR2 is YSLEER. CDR3 in amino acids: CASSQDLGRGHDEQYF. CDR3 nucleotides: TGCGCCAGCAGCCAAGATCTAGGCAGGGGACATGACGAGCAGTACTTC.

This chain joins TRBV21-1 and TRBJ2-1; the D call of TRBD1 is as the table states it, not checked on the DNA. TRBV21-1 is classified as a pseudogene. The CDR3 has 17 residues. CDR3 amino acids: CASSKARTGGPYNEQFF. CDR3 in DNA: TGTGCCAGCAGCAAAGCGCGGACAGGGGGCCCCTACAATGAGCAGTTCTTC.